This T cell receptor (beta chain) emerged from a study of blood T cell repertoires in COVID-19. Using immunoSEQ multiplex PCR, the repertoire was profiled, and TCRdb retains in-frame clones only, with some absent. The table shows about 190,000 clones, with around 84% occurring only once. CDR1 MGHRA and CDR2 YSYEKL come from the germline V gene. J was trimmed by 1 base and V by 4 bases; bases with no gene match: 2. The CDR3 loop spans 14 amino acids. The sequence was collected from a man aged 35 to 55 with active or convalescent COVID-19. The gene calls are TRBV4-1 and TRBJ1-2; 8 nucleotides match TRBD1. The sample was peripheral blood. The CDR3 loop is CASSLGQGNYGYTF. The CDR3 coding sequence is TGCGCCAGCAGCCTCGGACAGGGTAACTATGGCTACACCTTC.